The 24 T cell receptor beta chains listed next were all sequenced from one sample in a study of blood T cell repertoires in COVID-19. Data came from immunoSEQ multiplex PCR; TCRdb stores just in-frame clones and leaves some out. The profile shows roughly 200,000 clones, around 87% of them singletons. Input material: peripheral blood. These receptors were taken from a man aged 45-60 years with acute or convalescent COVID-19.

The chain is built from TRBV4-1 and TRBJ2-1, with D possibly TRBD1 on 6 matching bases. Trimming took 6 bases from V and 5 from J, leaving 17 bases between them. This CDR3 region has 15 residues. Germline values: CDR1 MGHRA, CDR2 YSYEKL. CDR3 coding DNA: TGCGCCAGCAGTTCTCAGCTGGACAGTAACAATGAGCAGTTCTTC. Translated, it gives CASSSQLDSNNEQFF.

The chain has TRBV6-6 and TRBJ1-5, with TRBD1 identical over 11 bases. Germline V gives CDR1 MNHNY, CDR2 SVGAGI (reference sequence). V was pared by 1 base and J by 1 base, with 0 bases of the junction left unmatched. The CDR3 sequence is 16 residues long. CDR3 loop: CASSYWTGGSNQPQHF. The CDR3 DNA follows: TGTGCCAGCAGTTACTGGACAGGGGGCAGCAATCAGCCCCAGCATTTT.

The V gene is TRBV28, the J gene TRBJ2-2, with 7 nucleotides matching TRBD2. The V segment lost 4 bases and the J segment 3 bases; nucleotides outside the gene matches: 8. Looked up from germline, CDR1 is MDHEN and CDR2 is SYDVKM. CDR3 length: 16 residues. The CDR3 sequence is CASSSPSSGHTGELFF. In DNA, the CDR3 is TGTGCCAGCAGTTCGCCGTCTAGCGGACACACCGGGGAGCTGTTTTTT.

CDR3: CASSPTRQRAYEQYV. CDR3 nucleotides: TGTGCCAGCTCCCCAACGCGGCAGAGGGCTTACGAGCAGTACGTC. The chain employs TRBV28 and TRBJ2-7, with D perhaps matching TRBD2 (5 bases). The CDR3 runs to 15 residues. Germline V gene data show CDR1 as MDHEN and CDR2 as SYDVKM. V shed 8 bases and J shed 4 bases, with 21 bases lying between them.

The genes are TRBV7-9 and TRBJ2-7; 10 nucleotides line up with TRBD1. Trimming at V came to 5 bases and at J to 9 bases, leaving 13 bases not matched to a gene. The CDR3 length is 15 residues. CDR1 and CDR2 (germline): SEHNR, FQNEAQ (reference sequence). CDR3: CASSHSGTGVGVQYF. CDR3 sequence (DNA): TGTGCCAGCAGCCACTCCGGGACAGGGGTTGGCGTGCAGTACTTC.

The chain joins TRBV11-2 to TRBJ1-1; D unclear. CDR1 and CDR2 from the germline V gene are SGHAT and FQNNGV. Trimming cost V 0 bases and J 4 bases, with 9 bases left between them. This CDR3 spans 14 amino acids. CDR3 region: CASSLDAATTEAFF. In DNA form, the CDR3 reads TGTGCCAGCAGCTTAGATGCCGCTACCACTGAAGCTTTCTTT.

For the CDR3, the DNA is TGTGCCAGCAATCAAAAAGGGGGACTAGAGAAGGGGAACACATTCACAGATACGCAGTATTTT. It specifies CASNQKGGLEKGNTFTDTQYF. The rearrangement uses TRBV27 and TRBJ2-3; 8 nucleotides match TRBD2. The CDR3 totals 21 residues. Trimming took 7 bases from V and 2 from J; bases not matched to a gene: 26. CDR1 and CDR2 (germline): MNHEY, SMNVEV (reference sequence).

The chain joins TRBV28 to TRBJ1-5, with a weak D call TRBD1 (6 bases). Trimming removed 6 bases from V and 9 bases from J, with 18 bases in between. Germline loops: CDR1 MDHEN, CDR2 SYDVKM. This CDR3 region has 14 residues. CDR3 nucleotide sequence: TGTGCCAGCAGGAATCAGGGGAAGTTGACGCCCCAGCATTTT. Encoded protein: CASRNQGKLTPQHF.

The gene calls are TRBV5-8 and TRBJ2-1; 10 nucleotides line up with TRBD1. Germline CDR1 and CDR2: SGHTS and YDEGEE. V lost 4 bases, J lost 3 bases, and 4 bases stayed unmatched. The CDR3 has 15 amino acids. CDR3 in amino acids: CASSGRDRGYNEQFF. Here the CDR3 DNA reads TGTGCCAGCAGCGGCCGGGACAGGGGCTACAATGAGCAGTTCTTC.

The chain is built from TRBV2 and TRBJ2-2, with 14 bases lining up with TRBD2. The V gene end was trimmed by 4 bases and the J gene end by 5 bases; junction bases not matched to a gene: 9. The CDR3 runs to 18 residues. Germline CDR1 and CDR2: SNHLY and FYNNEI. CDR3 loop: CASSVGTSGSGGTGELFF. CDR3 in DNA: TGTGCCAGCAGTGTGGGGACTAGCGGGAGCGGGGGGACCGGGGAGCTGTTTTTT.

V gene TRBV30 combines with J gene TRBJ2-5; D is perhaps TRBD1 (6 bases). The CDR3 is 12 amino acids. Germline CDR1 GTSNPN, CDR2 SVGIG (reference sequence). Trimming took 5 bases from V and 9 from J, leaving 16 bases between them. The CDR3 coding sequence is TGTGCCTGGGAAGGACAGACCGGACCCCAGTACTTC. It encodes CAWEGQTGPQYF. The full variable domain, rest sourced from reference TRBV30 and TRBJ2-5, is SQTIHQWPATLVQPVGSPLSLECTVEGTSNPNLYWYRQAAGRGLQLLFYSVGIGQISSEVPQNLSASRPQDRQFILSSKKLLLSDSGFYLCAWEGQTGPQYFGPGTRLLVL.

This chain connects TRBV7-2 to TRBJ1-1, with D hard to call. Germline values: CDR1 SGHTA, CDR2 FQGNSA. Trimming pared 5 bases from V and 2 bases from J, leaving 9 bases between. The CDR3 covers 13 residues. The CDR3 nucleotides read TGTGCCAGCAGCAGATACACCAACACTGAAGCTTTCTTT. This translates into CASSRYTNTEAFF.

This clone occurred once. The rearrangement joins TRBV9 to TRBJ2-1, with 7 bases identical to TRBD2. J was trimmed by 3 bases and V by 0 bases; bases with no gene match: 9. The CDR3 extends over 17 amino acids. Germline-derived CDR1 and CDR2 are SGDLS and YYNGEE. Here the CDR3 DNA reads TGTGCCAGCAGCGTAGCGGAGGGCGGGAGTCTCTACAATGAGCAGTTCTTC. Encoded protein: CASSVAEGGSLYNEQFF.

The chain recombines TRBV5-1 with TRBJ1-6; 8 nucleotides align to TRBD1. Unmatched junction bases numbered 7, after V lost 0 bases and J lost 8 bases. This CDR3 spans 16 amino acids. Germline CDR1 is SGHRS and CDR2 is YFSETQ. CDR3 in DNA: TGCGCCAGCAGCTTGGAGGACAGGGACTGGGATTCACCCCTCCACTTT. Protein: CASSLEDRDWDSPLHF.

The rearrangement links TRBV7-9 to TRBJ1-1; D is undetermined. Germline loops: CDR1 SEHNR, CDR2 FQNEAQ (reference sequence). This CDR3 is built from 12 residues. V dropped 0 bases and J dropped 7 bases, with 6 bases sitting between them. The CDR3 is CASSLAPVEAFF. Here the CDR3 DNA reads TGTGCCAGCAGCTTAGCCCCGGTTGAAGCTTTCTTT.

The gene calls are TRBV3-1 (or the pseudogene TRBV3-2) and TRBJ1-6, with TRBD1 matching over 8 bases. The ends lost 0 bases at V and 7 bases at J; junction bases unmatched: 11. The CDR3 is 18 amino acids. Looked up from germline, CDR1 is LGHDT and CDR2 is YNNKEL (reference sequence). CDR3 nucleotide sequence: TGTGCCAGCAGCCAAGATCTTCTAGGGTGGACAGGGAATTCACCCCTCCACTTT. It translates to CASSQDLLGWTGNSPLHF.

CDR3 coding DNA: TGTGCCAGCAGTTTATCGGGGAGTAATGAAAAACTGTTTTTT. This translates into CASSLSGSNEKLFF. The chain has TRBV28 and TRBJ1-4; no reliable D call. The CDR3 is made up of 14 amino acids. Germline V gene data show CDR1 as MDHEN and CDR2 as SYDVKM. V lost 1 base, J lost 4 bases, and 7 bases lay in between.

The rearrangement joins TRBV5-1 to TRBJ1-1, with D uncertain. The germline gives CDR1 SGHRS, CDR2 YFSETQ. Trimming removed 4 bases from V and 4 bases from J, with 17 bases in between. This CDR3 contains 15 residues. The CDR3 DNA reads TGCGCCAGCAGCCAATTTTTTGAGGGTGCCACTGAAGCTTTCTTT. It is translated as CASSQFFEGATEAFF.

This clone was picked up one time. V usage is TRBV15 and J usage is TRBJ1-1, with 7 nucleotides matching TRBD1. Germline assignment: CDR1 LNHNV and CDR2 YYDKDF (reference sequence). V lost 0 bases to trimming and J lost 4 bases; unmatched junction nucleotides: 2. The CDR3 runs to 14 residues. CDR3: CATSRENRGTEAFF. Written as DNA, the CDR3 is TGTGCCACCAGCAGAGAAAACAGGGGCACTGAAGCTTTCTTT.

The J gene is TRBJ2-1, the V gene TRBV5-1; TRBD2 is a possible D gene (8 bases). The CDR3 runs to 17 residues. Trimming took off 5 bases at V and 8 bases at J, with 26 bases between the two ends. The germline CDR1 and CDR2 sequences are SGHRS and YFSETQ. Here the CDR3 reads CASRKTGTPAGVDEQFF. The CDR3 nucleotides read TGCGCCAGCAGAAAGACAGGGACCCCAGCGGGAGTAGATGAGCAGTTCTTC.

The chain has TRBV19 and TRBJ2-6; D remains ambiguous. The CDR3 length is 15 residues. Germline V gives CDR1 LNHDA, CDR2 SQIVND (reference sequence). The V end was cut by 2 bases, the J end by 0 bases, with 5 bases between. The CDR3 protein is CASSIFSSGANVLTF. The DNA for the CDR3 is TGTGCCAGTAGTATATTCTCCTCTGGGGCCAACGTCCTGACTTTC. Full variable domain (remainder filled in from reference TRBV19 and TRBJ2-6): DGGITQSPKYLFRKEGQNVTLSCEQNLNHDAMYWYRQDPGQGLRLIYYSQIVNDFQKGDIAEGYSVSREKKESFPLTVTSAQKNPTAFYLCASSIFSSGANVLTFGAGSRLTVL.

CDR3 amino acids: CASRSGVAQYF. In DNA, the CDR3 is TGTGCCAGCAGGTCGGGTGTGGCCCAGTACTTC. The chain couples TRBV3-1 (or the pseudogene TRBV3-2) to TRBJ2-5; D remains ambiguous. The germline V gene has CDR1 LGHDT and CDR2 YNNKEL (reference sequence). This CDR3 contains 11 residues. V was pared by 6 bases and J by 9 bases, with 11 bases between.

V is TRBV6-5 and J is TRBJ1-4; tentatively, D is TRBD1 (5 bases). Germline assignment: CDR1 MNHEY and CDR2 SVGAGI. The V end was cut by 2 bases, the J end by 4 bases, with 5 bases between. This CDR3 is 13 amino acids long. CDR3 sequence (DNA): TGTGCCAGCAGTTACGACAGTAATGAAAAACTGTTTTTT. This gives the protein CASSYDSNEKLFF.

The rearrangement joins TRBV11-2 to TRBJ1-1; D unclear. V was pared by 1 base and J by 3 bases, with 6 bases between. CDR3 size: 13 residues. In germline, CDR1 is SGHAT, CDR2 FQNNGV. The CDR3 DNA follows: TGTGCCAGCAGCTTAGTGAGGTACACTGAAGCTTTCTTT. Its protein is CASSLVRYTEAFF.